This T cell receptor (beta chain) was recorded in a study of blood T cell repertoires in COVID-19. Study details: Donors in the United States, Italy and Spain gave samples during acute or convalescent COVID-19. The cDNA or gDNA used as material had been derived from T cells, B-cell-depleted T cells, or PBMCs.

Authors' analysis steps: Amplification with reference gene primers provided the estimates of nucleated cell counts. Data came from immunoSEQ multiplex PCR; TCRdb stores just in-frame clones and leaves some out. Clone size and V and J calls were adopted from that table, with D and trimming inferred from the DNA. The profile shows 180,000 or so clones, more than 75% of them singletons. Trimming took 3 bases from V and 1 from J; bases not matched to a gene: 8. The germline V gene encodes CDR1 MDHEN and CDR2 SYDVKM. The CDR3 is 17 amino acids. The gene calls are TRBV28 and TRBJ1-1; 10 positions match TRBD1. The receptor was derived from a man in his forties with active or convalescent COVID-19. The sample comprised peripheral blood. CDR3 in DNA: TGTGCCAGCAGTTTGACAGGGGGCATGGGTGCGAACACTGAAGCTTTCTTT. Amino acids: CASSLTGGMGANTEAFF.